This T cell receptor beta chain comes out of a study of blood T cell repertoires in COVID-19. Seattle patients were enrolled while actively infected and followed longitudinally. Libraries were prepared by immunoSEQ multiplex PCR; TCRdb keeps only in-frame clonotypes and omits some of them. This table holds roughly 100,000 clones, 81% found once. CDR3 size: 15 residues. Germline CDR1 SGHNT, CDR2 YENEEA. V was clipped by 4 bases and J by 2 bases, with 12 bases between them. The chain recombines TRBV11-3 with TRBJ2-1, with TRBD2 as a possible D gene (6 bases). Sequencing used peripheral blood. The receptor's source is an elderly man with COVID-19, enrolled during active disease. The CDR3 reads CASSSGGAAYNEQFF. The DNA for the CDR3 is TGTGCCAGCAGCTCCGGGGGTGCGGCCTACAATGAGCAGTTCTTC.